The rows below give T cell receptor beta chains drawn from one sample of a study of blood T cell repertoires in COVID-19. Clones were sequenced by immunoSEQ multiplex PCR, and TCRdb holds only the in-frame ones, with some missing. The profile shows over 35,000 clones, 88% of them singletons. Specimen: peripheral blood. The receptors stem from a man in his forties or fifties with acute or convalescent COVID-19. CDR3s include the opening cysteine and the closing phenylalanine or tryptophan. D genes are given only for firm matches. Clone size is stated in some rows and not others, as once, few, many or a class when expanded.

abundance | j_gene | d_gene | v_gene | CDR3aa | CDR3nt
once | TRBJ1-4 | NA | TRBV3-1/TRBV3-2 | CASSQDQNLNEKLFF | TGTGCCAGCAGCCAAGATCAGAACCTTAATGAAAAACTGTTTTTT
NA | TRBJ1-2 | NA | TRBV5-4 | CASSLSTGLYGYTF | TGTGCCAGCAGCTTGTCTACAGGTTTATATGGCTACACCTTC
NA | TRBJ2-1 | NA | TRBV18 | CASSPRQGRNEQFF | TGTGCCAGCTCACCAAGGCAGGGTCGTAATGAGCAGTTCTTC
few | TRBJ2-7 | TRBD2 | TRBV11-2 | CASSFLAGQLYEQYF | TGTGCCAGCAGCTTTCTAGCGGGGCAGCTCTACGAGCAGTACTTC
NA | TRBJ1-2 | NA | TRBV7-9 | CASSLDLYGYTF | TGTGCCAGCAGCTTAGATCTGTATGGCTACACCTTC
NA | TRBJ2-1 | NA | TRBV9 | CASSPQTPSEHNEQFF | TGTGCCAGCAGCCCTCAGACTCCTTCTGAACACAATGAGCAGTTCTTC
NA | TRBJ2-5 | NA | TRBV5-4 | CASSWRGETQYF | TGTGCCAGCAGCTGGAGAGGAGAGACCCAGTACTTC
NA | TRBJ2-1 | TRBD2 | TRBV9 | CASSLRTSTDVEQFF | TGTGCCAGCAGCCTCCGGACTAGTACTGACGTTGAGCAGTTCTTC
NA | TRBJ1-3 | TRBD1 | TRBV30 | CAWSYMGTAGNTIYF | TGTGCCTGGAGTTACATGGGGACAGCTGGAAACACCATATATTTT
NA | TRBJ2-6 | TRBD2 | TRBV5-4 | CASSLTGGTGANVLTF | TGTGCCAGCAGCTTGACGGGGGGGACTGGGGCCAACGTCCTGACTTTC
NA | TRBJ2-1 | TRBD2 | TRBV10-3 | CAISEGTSGGFDEQFF | TGTGCCATCAGTGAAGGGACTAGCGGGGGGTTCGATGAGCAGTTCTTC
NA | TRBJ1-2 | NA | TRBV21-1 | CASSPKGGWGGYTF | TGTGCCAGCAGCCCAAAAGGGGGTTGGGGCGGCTACACCTTC
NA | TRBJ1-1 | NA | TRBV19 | CASSSRAGDTEAFF | TGTGCCAGTAGTTCCAGGGCTGGGGACACTGAAGCTTTCTTT
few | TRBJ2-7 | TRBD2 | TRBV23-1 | CASSQSGTSSYEQYF | TGCGCCAGCAGTCAATCCGGGACTAGCTCCTACGAGCAGTACTTC
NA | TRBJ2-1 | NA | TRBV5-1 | CASRSASGAPGEFF | TGCGCCAGCAGATCAGCCTCGGGAGCCCCCGGGGAGTTCTTC
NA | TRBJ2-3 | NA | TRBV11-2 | CASSPPVTDTQYF | TGTGCCAGCAGCCCCCCAGTAACAGATACGCAGTATTTT
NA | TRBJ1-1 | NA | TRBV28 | CASSFPTESVTANTEAFF | TGTGCCAGCAGTTTCCCGACCGAGTCCGTGACAGCGAACACTGAAGCTTTCTTT
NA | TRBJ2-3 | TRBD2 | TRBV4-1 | CASSQDLAGNTDTQYF | TGCGCCAGCAGCCAAGATTTAGCGGGCAACACAGATACGCAGTATTTT
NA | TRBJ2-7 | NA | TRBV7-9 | CASSFTAEIYEQYF | TGTGCCAGCAGCTTTACCGCGGAGATCTACGAGCAGTACTTC
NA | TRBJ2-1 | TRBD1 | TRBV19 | CASSVLTGVAGYNEQFF | TGTGCCAGTAGTGTACTCACAGGGGTTGCCGGGTACAATGAGCAGTTCTTC
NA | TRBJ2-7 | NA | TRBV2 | CASSEYRAYEQYF | TGTGCCAGCAGTGAATACCGAGCCTACGAGCAGTACTTC
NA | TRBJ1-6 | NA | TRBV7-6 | CASSPQQGRGYSPLHF | TGTGCCAGCAGCCCTCAGCAGGGCAGGGGATATTCACCCCTCCACTTT
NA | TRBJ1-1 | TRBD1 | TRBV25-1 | CASRDDGTVRVAFF | TGTGCCAGCAGGGATGATGGGACAGTGAGGGTAGCTTTCTTT
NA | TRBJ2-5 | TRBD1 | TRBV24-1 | CATSGTGGFETQYF | TGTGCCACCAGTGGTACAGGGGGCTTTGAGACCCAGTACTTC